This record looks at one T cell receptor (beta chain) sequence and its context. The clone's antigen remains unknown. The library was made by 5' RACE. The input for every TCR library was around 3,600 ng of total RNA. For each sample, cDNA was synthesized in eight separate reactions using SMARTScribe reverse transcriptase. During cDNA synthesis, unique molecular identifiers containing a 6-nucleotide sample barcode were introduced by template switching. Two nested PCRs of roughly 16 and 10 cycles amplified the TCRalpha and TCRbeta cDNA, and bead purification followed each PCR. Before amplification, cDNA was treated with uracil DNA-glycosylase and purified using the QIAquick PCR purification kit. The second PCR was the step at which Illumina TruSeq-compatible adapters and sample-specific barcodes were added. Library quality and concentration were checked on TapeStation and Qubit, and libraries were pooled at around 5 ng each. Sequencing of the pooled libraries was done on an Illumina HiSeq2500 single-index Rapid Run using custom sequencing primers and 2 x 100 bp reads. Per the authors' processing: PCR and sequencing errors were corrected by UMI-based consensus assembly using MiGEC version 1.2.6. MiXCR version 2.1.1 was used to carry out V(D)J alignment, clonotype assembly and CDR3 extraction. Normalisation of gene usage, clonotype sharing and MAIT/NKT TCR abundance was achieved by analysing the top 1000, 10 000 and 20 000 clonotypes per sample. After downsampling to 27 000 UMIs, diversity was calculated as the inverse Simpson index using the vegan R package. Paired Mann-Whitney U tests were applied to discordant twin pairs, and Benjamini-Hochberg correction was used for multiple testing. Following reprocessing of the reads by TCRdb, the data hold one row per CDR3 protein sequence and no DNA is available. TCRdb, not the original authors, processed these V and J calls. The table held for this sample gives about 130,000 distinct CDR3 sequences. The top ten clonotypes cover 0.95% to 1.5% of the sample.

This entry comes from a study of monozygotic twins with inflammatory bowel disease (dated by TCRdb to about 2019). Context from the whole study: The full study comprised 28 monozygotic twin pairs: nine German pairs (four IBD-concordant, five IBD-discordant) and 19 IBD-discordant Danish pairs. Within discordant pairs, disease-associated traits were sought mainly by comparing IBD patients with their genetically identical healthy co-twins. Each individual had, on average, about 151 000 unique TCRalpha sequences and 181 000 unique TCRbeta sequences available for analysis. What the work shows at the level of the full study, not this receptor alone: A decrease in TCRbeta repertoire diversity, as measured by inverse Simpson index, was observed in IBD patients compared with their healthy co-twins. Compared with healthy twins, IBD patients shared fewer clonotypes with other individuals, and the difference was most pronounced in patients with signs of disease activity. No difference in repertoire similarity was observed between concordant and discordant twins, possibly owing to limited statistical power. The results gave no support for a single strong signal or clonotype linked to IBD. Differing immunosuppressive treatments among patients may have added background noise and inter-individual variability to the repertoires. The analysis was unable to tell apart different T cell subtypes.

An approximately 2.3 ml peripheral blood sample was drawn into PAXgene tubes per donor and stored at -80°C. Total RNA was isolated from whole blood with the PAXgene blood miRNA kit on an automated QIAcube, without T cell sorting. Deep TCRalpha and TCRbeta repertoire profiling with unique molecular barcoding was performed on peripheral blood of monozygotic twin pairs concordant or discordant for inflammatory bowel disease. Smoking habits were recorded for all twin pairs, with individuals classified as current, former or never smokers. From the germline V gene, CDR1 is SGHTA and CDR2 is FQGNSA. Including the terminal cysteine and phenylalanine, the CDR3 comprises 13 residues. The entry carries no DNA sequence.

Source material: blood. This clonotype originated in a human donor with ulcerative colitis or Crohn's disease, or a healthy co-twin of an affected twin (not recorded which). The sequence links TRBV7-2 to TRBJ1-1. The CDR3 has the sequence CASSLARQPEAFF.